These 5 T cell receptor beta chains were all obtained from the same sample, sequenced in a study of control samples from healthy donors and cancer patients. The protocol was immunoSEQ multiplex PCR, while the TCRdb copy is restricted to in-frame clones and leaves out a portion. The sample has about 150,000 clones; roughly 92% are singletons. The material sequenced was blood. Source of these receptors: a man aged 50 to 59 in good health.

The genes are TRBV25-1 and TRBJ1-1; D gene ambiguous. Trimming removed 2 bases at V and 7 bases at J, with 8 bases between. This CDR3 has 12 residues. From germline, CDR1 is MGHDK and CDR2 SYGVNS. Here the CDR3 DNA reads TGTGCCAGCAGTGAAGGCTGGAATGAAGCTTTCTTT. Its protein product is CASSEGWNEAFF.

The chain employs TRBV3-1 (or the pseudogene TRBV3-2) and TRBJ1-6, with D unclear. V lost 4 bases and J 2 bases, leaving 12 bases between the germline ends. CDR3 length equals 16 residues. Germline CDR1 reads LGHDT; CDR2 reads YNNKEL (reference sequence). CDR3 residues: CASSLGLTTYNSPLHF. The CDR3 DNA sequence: TGTGCCAGCAGCCTCGGACTGACGACCTATAATTCACCCCTCCACTTT.

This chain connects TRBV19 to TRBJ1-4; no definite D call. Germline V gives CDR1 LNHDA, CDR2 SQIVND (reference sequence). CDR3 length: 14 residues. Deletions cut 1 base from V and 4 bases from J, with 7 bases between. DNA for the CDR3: TGTGCCAGTAGTATAGGTGGAATTAATGAAAAACTGTTTTTT. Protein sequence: CASSIGGINEKLFF.

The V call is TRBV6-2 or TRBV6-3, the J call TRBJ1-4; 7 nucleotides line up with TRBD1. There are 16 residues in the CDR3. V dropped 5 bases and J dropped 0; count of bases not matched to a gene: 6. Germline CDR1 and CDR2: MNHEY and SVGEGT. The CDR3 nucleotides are TGTGCCAGCAGTCTCCAAACAGGGGCAACTAATGAAAAACTGTTTTTT. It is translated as CASSLQTGATNEKLFF.

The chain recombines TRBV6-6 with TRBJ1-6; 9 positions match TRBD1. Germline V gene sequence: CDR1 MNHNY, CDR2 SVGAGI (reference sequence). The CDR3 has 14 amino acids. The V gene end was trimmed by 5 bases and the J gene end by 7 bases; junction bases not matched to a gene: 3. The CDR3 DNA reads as TGTGCCAGCAGTCAACAGGGGGCAAATTCACCCCTCCACTTT. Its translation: CASSQQGANSPLHF.